This T cell receptor (beta chain) derives from a study of CD8 T cells in ankylosing spondylitis. Study-level findings and limits: What seemed typical of ankylosing spondylitis blood was a TCR beta motif built from several highly homologous variants. Researchers report that disease-linked clones proved CD8+ and relatively rare in peripheral blood.

CDR1 and CDR2 from the germline V gene are SGHNT and YENEEA. Trimming pared 0 bases from V and 5 bases from J, leaving 5 bases between. This CDR3 has 13 amino acids. The authors made TCR beta libraries by quantitative 5'-RACE with molecular barcodes. Each CDR3 protein is one row after TCRdb ran MiXCR on the 5' RACE reads. The sample lists 240,000 or so distinct CDR3 sequences; around 7.8% were seen once. In this sample, this clonotype turned up many times. What it binds is unknown. This TCR came from a male donor with ankylosing spondylitis or in good health (not recorded which). Sequenced material: blood, either unsorted or a sorted T cell fraction (not recorded which). The chain employs TRBV11-3 and TRBJ1-5; D is undetermined. CDR3 loop: CASSLEDHQPQHF. The CDR3 DNA sequence: TGTGCCAGCAGCTTAGAGGATCATCAGCCCCAGCATTTT.